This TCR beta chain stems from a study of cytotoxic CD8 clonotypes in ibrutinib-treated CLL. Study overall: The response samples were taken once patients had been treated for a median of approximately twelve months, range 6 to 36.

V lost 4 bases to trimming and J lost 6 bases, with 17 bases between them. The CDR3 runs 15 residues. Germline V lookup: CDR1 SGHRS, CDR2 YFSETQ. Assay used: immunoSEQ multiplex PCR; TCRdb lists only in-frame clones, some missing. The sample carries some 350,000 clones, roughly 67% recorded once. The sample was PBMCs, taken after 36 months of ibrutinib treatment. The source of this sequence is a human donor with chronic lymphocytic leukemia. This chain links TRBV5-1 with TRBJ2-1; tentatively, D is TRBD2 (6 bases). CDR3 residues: CASSLLPSDSNEQFF. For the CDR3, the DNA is TGCGCCAGCAGCCTCCTGCCTAGCGACTCCAATGAGCAGTTCTTC. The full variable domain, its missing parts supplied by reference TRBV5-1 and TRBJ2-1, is KAGVTQTPRYLIKTRGQQVTLSCSPISGHRSVSWYQQTPGQGLQFLFEYFSETQRNKGNFPGRFSGRQFSNSRSEMNVSTLELGDSALYLCASSLLPSDSNEQFFGPGTRLTVL.